This T cell receptor beta chain was documented in a study of T cell clones after liver transplantation. Study details: A pre-transplant mixed lymphocyte reaction with TCRbeta sequencing defined graft-donor-reactive clones followed in post-transplant blood.

TCRdb's table, derived via immunoSEQ multiplex PCR, lists solely in-frame clones and lacks some. The sample has about 25,000 clones; around 63% are singletons. This sequence was found in a human donor who received a liver transplant. This material consisted of CD4+ T cells from blood, taken before liver transplant.

The CDR3 protein is CASSGGGGKLFF. CDR3 in DNA: TGTGCCAGCAGCGGAGGGGGGGGAAAACTGTTTTTT. The chain carries TRBV7-2 and TRBJ1-4, with D possibly matching TRBD1 (6 bases). V was cut by 5 bases and J by 10 bases, with 11 bases left in between. Germline CDR1 and CDR2: SGHTA and FQGNSA. This CDR3 contains 12 residues.